This TCR beta chain appears in the sequencing data of a study of T cell responses to AZD1222 COVID-19 vaccine. Study results and caveats: With dominance at 160-218 and 743-854, vaccine-associated CD4 TCRs spanned spike. Researchers took repertoire samples only after the peak T cell response had come. It was only a handful of AZD1222 recipients who were seropositive at baseline. Clonal diversity was possibly underestimated, and the donors were mostly white British, with more females.

Germline-derived CDR1 and CDR2 are SQVTM and ANQGSEA. The CDR3 extends over 13 amino acids. Between the trimmed V and J ends, which lost 5 bases and 7 bases, there was a span of 15 bases. Profiled with immunoSEQ multiplex PCR; TCRdb holds only in-frame clones, not every one. This table holds over 100,000 clones, 85% to 90% found once. A word on this clone: Antigen: not known.

Sequencing was performed on peripheral blood, taken on day 0 of AZD1222 vaccination. V usage is TRBV29-1 and J usage is TRBJ1-5; weak D call: TRBD1 (6 bases). This TCR came from an adult in good health. The CDR3 nucleotides are TGCAGCGTTAGGGCAGGGGTAGAGCAGCCCCAGCATTTT. This translates into CSVRAGVEQPQHF.